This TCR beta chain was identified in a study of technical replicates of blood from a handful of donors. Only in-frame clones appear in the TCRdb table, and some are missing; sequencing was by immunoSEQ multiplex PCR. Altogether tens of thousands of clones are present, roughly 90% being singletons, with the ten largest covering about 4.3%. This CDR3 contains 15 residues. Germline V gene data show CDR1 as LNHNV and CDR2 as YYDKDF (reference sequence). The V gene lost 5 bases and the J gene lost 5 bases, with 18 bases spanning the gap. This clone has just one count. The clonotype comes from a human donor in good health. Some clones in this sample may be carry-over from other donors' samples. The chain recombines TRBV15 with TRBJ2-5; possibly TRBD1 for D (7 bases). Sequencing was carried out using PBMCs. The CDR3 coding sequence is TGTGCCACCAGCGCACTAGGGGGCGCGGGGGAGACCCAGTACTTC. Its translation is CATSALGGAGETQYF. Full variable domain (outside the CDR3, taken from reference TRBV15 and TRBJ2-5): DAMVIQNPRYQVTQFGKPVTLSCSQTLNHNVMYWYQQKSSQAPKLLFHYYDKDFNNEADTPDNFQSRRPNTSFCFLDIRSPGLGDTAMYLCATSALGGAGETQYFGPGTRLLVL.